The 16 T cell receptor beta chains in this list originate from one sample, sequenced in a study of shared clonotypes between healthy human individuals. Repertoires were generated with immunoSEQ multiplex PCR, while TCRdb's copy carries only in-frame clones and drops some. The sample has roughly 2.2 million clones, just under 95% seen once. The sample was naive CD4+ T cells from PBMCs. Specified subset: CD45RA+ positively selected. The origin of the receptors is a man between 18 and 35 years old in good health. Some clones in this sample may be carry-over from other donors' samples.

The chain has TRBV18 and TRBJ2-2; a weak D match, TRBD2 (7 bases). This CDR3 is 16 amino acids long. CDR1 is KGHSH and CDR2 is LQKENI in the germline V gene. V gave up 2 bases and J gave up 4 bases, with 14 bases separating them. For the CDR3, the DNA is TGTGCCAGCTCACCAGGGGGGGGCCAGACCACCGGGGAGCTGTTTTTT. Its protein is CASSPGGGQTTGELFF.

V gene TRBV5-5 combines with J gene TRBJ2-5; TRBD1 might be the D (6 bases). V shed 3 bases and J shed 2 bases, with 11 bases lying between them. CDR1 and CDR2 from the germline V gene are SGHKS and YYEKEE (reference sequence). The CDR3 spans 14 residues. CDR3 sequence (DNA): TGTGCCAGCAGCTCAAGGACAGATCAAGAGACCCAGTACTTC. As protein: CASSSRTDQETQYF.

V is TRBV2 and J is TRBJ1-5; D is possibly TRBD1 (5 bases). This CDR3 is built from 15 residues. In germline, CDR1 is SNHLY, CDR2 FYNNEI. V lost 2 bases, J lost 9 bases, and 17 bases lay in between. DNA for the CDR3: TGTGCCAGCAGTGAATACTCTGGGGGGGTGATGCCCCAGCATTTT. It encodes CASSEYSGGVMPQHF.

The J gene is TRBJ2-7, the V gene TRBV9; 10 bases are shared with TRBD1. Germline CDR1 is SGDLS and CDR2 is YYNGEE. The length of the CDR3 is 14 residues. V trimming: 2 bases; J trimming: 7 bases; junction bases outside the gene matches: 6. The CDR3 coding sequence is TGTGCCAGCAGCGTTCGACAGGGGGCAGGGGAGCAGTACTTC. Residues: CASSVRQGAGEQYF.

With regard to this clone: The germline gene is not matched at one end of the junction; a read error may be the cause. This sequence joins TRBV10-2 and TRBJ2-5; D is perhaps TRBD2 (5 bases). This CDR3 has 12 residues. Germline V gives CDR1 WSHSY, CDR2 SAAADI. In nucleotides, the CDR3 is TGCGCCAGCAGTGATGACGCGGCTAGCAAGGACTTC. This encodes CASSDDAASKDF.

The chain combines TRBV28 with TRBJ2-5; D unresolved. Between the trimmed V and J ends, which lost 3 bases and 3 bases, there was a span of 11 bases. Germline assignment: CDR1 MDHEN and CDR2 SYDVKM. The CDR3 is 14 residues long. The CDR3 region is CASSFQLGKETQYF. In DNA form, the CDR3 reads TGTGCCAGCAGTTTCCAGCTAGGGAAAGAGACCCAGTACTTC.

The rearrangement joins TRBV28 to TRBJ2-7; D gene uncertain. The CDR3 is 15 residues long. Germline V gene sequence: CDR1 MDHEN, CDR2 SYDVKM. Trimming took 4 bases from V and 11 from J, leaving 24 bases between them. The CDR3 sequence: CASSYGPEVDGFKYF. The CDR3 DNA is TGTGCCAGCAGTTATGGGCCCGAAGTTGATGGGTTCAAGTACTTC.

The V and J genes are TRBV19 and TRBJ1-5; D unresolved. Trimming took off 6 bases at V and 1 base at J, with 13 bases between the two ends. Germline V gives CDR1 LNHDA, CDR2 SQIVND (reference sequence). The CDR3 spans 15 residues. The CDR3 loop is CASSIEGWSNQPQHF. The CDR3 DNA is TGTGCCAGTAGCATTGAAGGGTGGAGCAATCAGCCCCAGCATTTT.

This rearrangement joins TRBV25-1 to TRBJ2-7; 10 bases fit TRBD1. V dropped 3 bases and J dropped 5; count of bases not matched to a gene: 7. Germline V CDR1 and CDR2: MGHDK, SYGVNS. This CDR3 contains 15 residues. CDR3 coding DNA: TGTGCCAGCAGTGACGTACGGACAGGGGGAAACGAGCAGTACTTC. Its translation is CASSDVRTGGNEQYF.

V usage is TRBV6-5 and J usage is TRBJ1-2; no definite D call. Germline CDR1 is MNHEY and CDR2 is SVGAGI. V lost 5 bases to trimming and J lost 6 bases, with 13 bases between them. The CDR3 is made up of 13 amino acids. Here the CDR3 reads CASSPKGFHGYTF. In DNA, the CDR3 is TGTGCCAGCAGTCCCAAGGGTTTCCATGGCTACACCTTC.

The chain links TRBV5-1 to TRBJ1-1; weak D call: TRBD1 (6 bases). This CDR3 contains 15 residues. The germline CDR1 and CDR2 sequences are SGHRS and YFSETQ. V was cut by 4 bases and J by 4 bases, with 17 bases left in between. CDR3 sequence: CASSPAGGSGTEAFF. The DNA of the CDR3 is TGCGCCAGCAGCCCGGCGGGGGGCTCGGGCACTGAAGCTTTCTTT.

As to this clone: The sample holds other DNA sequences that translate to the same CDR3. The chain couples TRBV7-2 to TRBJ1-5; D is uncertain. Trimming cost V 5 bases and J 0 bases, with 2 bases left between them. CDR1 is SGHTA, CDR2 FQGNSA, per germline. The CDR3 is made up of 12 amino acids. The CDR3 sequence: CASSRSNQPQHF. The CDR3 nucleotides read TGTGCCAGCAGCCGTAGCAATCAGCCCCAGCATTTT.

A remark on this clone: This sample also contains other DNA sequences that code for the same CDR3. The chain links TRBV11-2 to TRBJ1-2; D call uncertain. Looked up from germline, CDR1 is SGHAT and CDR2 is FQNNGV. The CDR3 extends over 12 amino acids. Trimming shortened V by 1 base and J by 5 bases, and 5 bases separated the two germline ends. The CDR3 region is CASSLAGYGYTF. CDR3 coding DNA: TGTGCCAGCAGCTTAGCGGGGTATGGCTACACCTTC.

The CDR3 loop reads CSVEDPGRGRLYEQYF. The CDR3 DNA follows: TGCAGCGTTGAAGACCCAGGCCGGGGGAGACTCTACGAGCAGTACTTC. The chain has TRBV29-1 and TRBJ2-7; TRBD2 might be the D (6 bases). The CDR3 length is 16 residues. Looked up from germline, CDR1 is SQVTM and CDR2 is ANQGSEA. V was pared by 0 bases and J by 3 bases, with 18 bases between.

V and J are TRBV4-3 and TRBJ2-7, with D perhaps matching TRBD2 (6 bases). The CDR3 extends over 18 amino acids. Trimming pared 4 bases from V and 0 bases from J, leaving 22 bases between. CDR1 is LGHNA and CDR2 is YSLEER in the germline V gene. The CDR3 nucleotides read TGCGCCAGCAGCCGAAAAAGTGGCCCGGGGGTCGACTCCTACGAGCAGTACTTC. Residues: CASSRKSGPGVDSYEQYF.

The gene calls are TRBV2 and TRBJ2-3; TRBD2 aligns across 13 bases. The junction had 1 base not matched to a gene; V was cut back by 8 bases and J by 2 bases. From germline, CDR1 is SNHLY and CDR2 FYNNEI. This CDR3 has 14 amino acids. CDR3 protein: CASGLAGVTDTQYF. CDR3 DNA sequence: TGTGCCAGCGGACTAGCGGGAGTCACAGATACGCAGTATTTT.